The 21 T cell receptor beta chains given below trace back to one sample, sequenced in a study of blood T cell repertoires in COVID-19. Some clones are missing from TCRdb's copy, which holds only in-frame ones; the method was immunoSEQ multiplex PCR. This sample has roughly 110,000 clones, with around 89% found just once. The specimen sequenced was peripheral blood. All receptors come from a man between 35 and 55 years old with active or convalescent COVID-19.

The V call is TRBV27, the J call TRBJ1-1, with TRBD1 as a possible D gene (5 bases). Trimming removed 0 bases at V and 1 base at J, with 12 bases between. The CDR3 runs 16 residues. The V gene's germline CDR1 is MNHEY and CDR2 SMNVEV (reference sequence). CDR3 sequence reads: CASSLSQGLPNTEAFF. The CDR3 DNA sequence: TGTGCCAGCAGTTTATCCCAGGGCCTTCCGAACACTGAAGCTTTCTTT.

This clone came up a few times. The chain employs TRBV9 and TRBJ2-7; D possibly corresponds to TRBD2 (5 bases). V shed 3 bases and J shed 4 bases, with 11 bases lying between them. Per the germline V gene, CDR1 is SGDLS and CDR2 is YYNGEE. The CDR3 runs to 13 residues. The CDR3: CASSDLLGYEQYF. CDR3 nucleotides: TGTGCCAGCAGCGACTTACTAGGGTACGAGCAGTACTTC.

The CDR3, as DNA: TGTGCCAGCAGTTTAAATCAGGGTAACACTGAAGCTTTCTTT. It yields the protein CASSLNQGNTEAFF. The chain joins TRBV28 to TRBJ1-1; weak D call: TRBD1 (5 bases). Germline-derived CDR1 and CDR2 are MDHEN and SYDVKM. V dropped 2 bases and J dropped 2 bases, with 9 bases sitting between them. The CDR3 runs to 14 residues.

This chain links TRBV6-1 with TRBJ2-1, with TRBD2 matching over 7 bases. CDR3 length: 21 amino acids. The V gene end was trimmed by 0 bases and the J gene end by 4 bases; junction bases not matched to a gene: 21. CDR1 is MNHNS and CDR2 is SASEGT in the germline V gene. The CDR3 DNA sequence: TGTGCCAGCAGTGAAGCGCTGGGTCTCAAGCGGCTAGCGGTAAAATACAATGAGCAGTTCTTC. It encodes CASSEALGLKRLAVKYNEQFF.

The chain has TRBV30 and TRBJ1-6, with TRBD1 matching 8 bases. The J segment lost 14 bases and the V segment lost 2 bases, leaving 14 bases of the junction unmatched. CDR3 length: 15 amino acids. The germline V gene has CDR1 GTSNPN and CDR2 SVGIG (reference sequence). The CDR3 is CAWSYPGQAWSSLHF. The CDR3 bases are TGTGCCTGGAGTTATCCGGGACAGGCATGGAGTTCCCTCCACTTT.

J is TRBJ2-1 and V is TRBV7-2; 7 bases are shared with TRBD2. Germline CDR1 and CDR2: SGHTA and FQGNSA. With 5 bases clipped from V and 6 bases from J, the junction kept 10 bases outside the gene matches. This CDR3 is 15 amino acids long. The CDR3 is CASSRLGLAANEQFF. The CDR3 DNA reads TGTGCCAGCAGCCGCCTTGGGCTAGCGGCCAATGAGCAGTTCTTC.

The rearrangement links TRBV5-1 to TRBJ1-3; D call uncertain. V lost 0 bases and J 4 bases, leaving 5 bases between the germline ends. CDR1 and CDR2 from the germline V gene are SGHRS and YFSETQ. The length of the CDR3 is 13 residues. The CDR3 DNA is TGCGCCAGCAGCTTGGGACTCGGAAACACCATATATTTT. It translates to CASSLGLGNTIYF.

V is TRBV5-1 and J is TRBJ2-2; D is unresolved. Trimming cost V 5 bases and J 2 bases, with 10 bases left between them. This CDR3 contains 14 residues. Per the germline V gene, CDR1 is SGHRS and CDR2 is YFSETQ. The CDR3 DNA sequence: TGCGCCAGCAGACCCGAGTCCAACACCGGGGAGCTGTTTTTT. The encoded protein is CASRPESNTGELFF.

The genes are TRBV5-4 and TRBJ2-1, with 9 nucleotides matching TRBD1. V was pared by 3 bases and J by 10 bases, with 14 bases of the junction left unmatched. The length of the CDR3 is 16 residues. The V gene's germline CDR1 is SGHNT and CDR2 YYREEE (reference sequence). Here the CDR3 reads CASSSPGTGPFDEQFF. DNA for the CDR3: TGTGCCAGCAGCTCGCCCGGGACAGGGCCTTTCGACGAGCAGTTCTTC.

The chain is built from TRBV4-1 and TRBJ2-7, with TRBD2 matching over 8 bases. J was trimmed by 0 bases and V by 4 bases; bases with no gene match: 11. The length of the CDR3 is 17 residues. Germline V lookup: CDR1 MGHRA, CDR2 YSYEKL. CDR3 sequence (DNA): TGCGCCAGCAGCCCACGACTAGCGCGAAGGAGCTCCTACGAGCAGTACTTC. It encodes CASSPRLARRSSYEQYF.

The chain uses TRBV5-1 and TRBJ2-7; 9 positions match TRBD2. The junction had 9 bases not matched to a gene; V was cut back by 4 bases and J by 1 base. This CDR3 contains 16 residues. CDR1 SGHRS and CDR2 YFSETQ come from the germline V gene. CDR3: CASSLLSSGVSYEQYF. For the CDR3, the DNA is TGCGCCAGCAGCCTGCTCTCTAGCGGGGTTTCCTACGAGCAGTACTTC.

The chain recombines TRBV5-1 with TRBJ2-3, with 10 positions matching TRBD1. The length of the CDR3 is 18 residues. With V trimmed by 4 bases and J by 6 bases, 17 bases remained unmatched. Germline-derived CDR1 and CDR2 are SGHRS and YFSETQ. CDR3 nucleotides: TGCGCCAGCAGCAGGGACAGGGGATTGGGCGGAGGGTTCGATACGCAGTATTTT. Its translation: CASSRDRGLGGGFDTQYF.

The chain employs TRBV18 and TRBJ2-1; D is possibly TRBD1 (6 bases). The CDR3 loop spans 17 amino acids. CDR1 is KGHSH, CDR2 LQKENI, per germline. Deletions cut 3 bases from V and 5 bases from J, with 20 bases between. The CDR3 region is CASSPKTGFPHDNEQFF. CDR3 bases: TGTGCCAGCTCACCGAAGACAGGTTTCCCTCACGACAATGAGCAGTTCTTC.

The CDR3 bases are TGTGCCAGCAGTCCTAGACTAGCGGGAGTTACAAGGGAGCAGTTCTTC. This sequence encodes CASSPRLAGVTREQFF. The chain employs TRBV14 and TRBJ2-1; the match to TRBD2 covers 12 bases. The ends lost 6 bases at V and 10 bases at J; junction bases unmatched: 13. This CDR3 comprises 16 residues. The germline gives CDR1 SGHDN, CDR2 FVKESK.

The CDR3 sequence is CASSLGTAVNYGYTF. In DNA, the CDR3 is TGTGCCAGCAGCTTAGGTACAGCTGTGAACTATGGCTACACCTTC. The genes are TRBV7-9 and TRBJ1-2; D unresolved. The germline CDR1 and CDR2 sequences are SEHNR and FQNEAQ (reference sequence). This CDR3 has 15 amino acids. The V end lost 1 base, the J end lost 2 bases, and 11 bases lay between the germline ends.

The V gene is TRBV19, the J gene TRBJ2-7; 7 positions agree with TRBD2. The trim removed 3 bases at V and 2 bases at J, leaving 7 bases unmatched. CDR1 is LNHDA, CDR2 SQIVND, per germline (reference sequence). The CDR3 contains 15 residues. CDR3 in DNA: TGTGCCAGTAGTATGACGGGAGGTAGAACCTACGAGCAGTACTTC. This gives the protein CASSMTGGRTYEQYF.

The V gene is TRBV9, the J gene TRBJ2-7; TRBD2 is a possible D gene (6 bases). The V end lost 0 bases, the J end lost 6 bases, and 13 bases lay between the germline ends. This CDR3 has 14 amino acids. Germline V gene data show CDR1 as SGDLS and CDR2 as YYNGEE. The CDR3 protein is CASSVGGGQFEQYF. Here the CDR3 DNA reads TGTGCCAGCAGCGTAGGAGGAGGGCAGTTCGAGCAGTACTTC.

The gene calls are TRBV29-1 and TRBJ2-1; D is undetermined. Germline V gene sequence: CDR1 SQVTM, CDR2 ANQGSEA. The CDR3 runs to 13 residues. Trimming pared 3 bases from V and 0 bases from J, leaving 6 bases between. The CDR3 sequence: CSVEASSYNEQFF. CDR3 bases: TGCAGCGTTGAGGCCAGCTCCTACAATGAGCAGTTCTTC.

This rearrangement joins TRBV4-2 to TRBJ2-7; D is possibly TRBD1 (5 bases). Per germline, CDR1 LGHNA and CDR2 YNFKEQ. The CDR3 spans 17 residues. Deletions cut 0 bases from V and 2 bases from J, with 17 bases between. CDR3: CASSQELSGRAPYEQYF. The DNA for the CDR3 is TGTGCCAGCAGCCAAGAGCTCTCCGGCAGGGCACCCTACGAGCAGTACTTC.

The V call is TRBV10-1, the J call TRBJ2-7; D might be TRBD2 (5 bases). The CDR3 totals 16 residues. The germline V gene encodes CDR1 WNHNN and CDR2 SYGVQD (reference sequence). Trimming cost V 6 bases and J 5 bases, with 23 bases left between them. CDR3 loop: CASSAFSLGLPDEQYF. For the CDR3, the DNA is TGCGCCAGCAGCGCGTTTTCGCTCGGACTTCCCGACGAGCAGTACTTC.

The genes are TRBV14 and TRBJ2-1, with D maybe TRBD2 (6 bases). Germline-derived CDR1 and CDR2 are SGHDN and FVKESK. CDR3 length: 15 amino acids. V was shortened by 10 bases and J by 8 bases, with 24 bases between the two germline ends. CDR3 in amino acids: CATLGRGSFRDEQFF. CDR3 DNA sequence: TGTGCCACCCTCGGGCGGGGATCCTTCCGGGATGAGCAGTTCTTC.